Listed below are T cell receptor beta chains from one sample, sequenced in a study of identical twins. TCRdb re-analysed the 5' RACE reads in MiXCR, keeping a single row per CDR3 protein. The sample carries 510,000 or so distinct CDR3 sequences, about 16% recorded once. These same data were also listed under a study on yellow fever vaccine responses in identical twins.

Sequencing was carried out using CD4+ T cells sorted from blood. These receptors all stem from a woman aged 18-29 years in good health. CDR3s include the opening cysteine and the closing phenylalanine or tryptophan. A D gene is named only where the DNA matches it firmly. The size field is filled for only some rows; it gives once, few, many or a size class.

clone size: -; V gene: TRBV10-3; D gene: -; J gene: TRBJ2-5; CDR3 DNA: TGTGCCATCAGTGAGGGCTACCAAGAGACCCAGTACTTC; CDR3 protein: CAISEGYQETQYF
clone size: -; V gene: TRBV6-7; D gene: -; J gene: TRBJ2-5; CDR3 DNA: TGTGCCAGCAGTTACTCGAGTGACTGGGGAGAGACCCAGTACTTC; CDR3 protein: CASSYSSDWGETQYF
clone size: -; V gene: TRBV12-3/TRBV12-4; D gene: -; J gene: TRBJ1-1; CDR3 DNA: TGTGCCAGCACCCTTAGGACACACAATGAAGCTTTCTTT; CDR3 protein: CASTLRTHNEAFF
clone size: few; V gene: TRBV10-3; D gene: TRBD2; J gene: TRBJ2-5; CDR3 DNA: TGTGCCATCAGTGTTCTTTTAGCGGGAGGGCCGGAGGAGACCCAGTACTTC; CDR3 protein: CAISVLLAGGPEETQYF
clone size: few; V gene: TRBV4-1; D gene: -; J gene: TRBJ1-5; CDR3 DNA: TGCGCCAGCAGCCAAGGTGCTGGGAGCGCCCGGCAAAAGCCCCAGCATTTT; CDR3 protein: CASSQGAGSARQKPQHF
clone size: once; V gene: TRBV6-5; D gene: TRBD2; J gene: TRBJ2-5; CDR3 DNA: TGTGCCAGCAGTCTACTTAAACTCGGGGGCGGGAGGGAGACCCAGTACTTC; CDR3 protein: CASSLLKLGGGRETQYF
clone size: -; V gene: TRBV6-5; D gene: -; J gene: TRBJ1-4; CDR3 DNA: TGTGCCAGCAGTTACTACAGGGCACCAACTAATGAAAAACTGTTTTTT; CDR3 protein: CASSYYRAPTNEKLFF
clone size: -; V gene: TRBV20-1; D gene: TRBD1; J gene: TRBJ1-5; CDR3 DNA: TGCAGTGCTAGAAGGGACAGAGATCAGCCCCAGCATTTT; CDR3 protein: CSARRDRDQPQHF
clone size: few; V gene: TRBV5-1; D gene: -; J gene: TRBJ2-1; CDR3 DNA: TGCGCCAGCTCCTCTACTCGAGGAAGCTCCTACAATGAGCAGTTCTTC; CDR3 protein: CASSSTRGSSYNEQFF
clone size: many; V gene: TRBV12-3/TRBV12-4; D gene: -; J gene: TRBJ1-5; CDR3 DNA: TGTGCCAGCAGCCGGGCCCCTAGCAATCAGCCCCAGCATTTT; CDR3 protein: CASSRAPSNQPQHF
clone size: -; V gene: TRBV5-1; D gene: TRBD2; J gene: TRBJ2-7; CDR3 DNA: TGCGCCAGCAGCTTAAAATTTCGGACTAGCGAGAAGGGCGAGCAGTACTTC; CDR3 protein: CASSLKFRTSEKGEQYF
clone size: -; V gene: TRBV2; D gene: -; J gene: TRBJ2-7; CDR3 DNA: TGTGCCAGCAGGGGGGGCCCCGGCGAGCAGTACTTC; CDR3 protein: CASRGGPGEQYF
clone size: few; V gene: TRBV27; D gene: TRBD1; J gene: TRBJ2-1; CDR3 DNA: TGTGCCAGCAGTTTGGCCAGGACAGGGAAGGGAATGCAGTTCTTC; CDR3 protein: CASSLARTGKGMQFF
clone size: many; V gene: TRBV20-1; D gene: -; J gene: TRBJ1-2; CDR3 DNA: TGCAGTGCTAGTGATCGAAGCATTAACTATGGCTACACCTTC; CDR3 protein: CSASDRSINYGYTF
clone size: few; V gene: TRBV5-1; D gene: -; J gene: TRBJ2-5; CDR3 DNA: TGCGCCAGCAGCTTGGGCCCCCCGGATGGGACCCAGTACTTC; CDR3 protein: CASSLGPPDGTQYF
clone size: many; V gene: TRBV12-3/TRBV12-4; D gene: TRBD2; J gene: TRBJ2-5; CDR3 DNA: TGTGCCAGCAGTTCCCACCGGTTCGGGGGAGGGGAGACCCAGTACTTC; CDR3 protein: CASSSHRFGGGETQYF
clone size: few; V gene: TRBV12-5; D gene: -; J gene: TRBJ1-5; CDR3 DNA: TGTGCTAGTGGTTTCGGACCAATCGAGCCCCAGCATTTT; CDR3 protein: CASGFGPIEPQHF
clone size: few; V gene: TRBV7-9; D gene: -; J gene: TRBJ1-2; CDR3 DNA: TGTGCCAGCAGCCCCGGGGATGGCTACACCTTC; CDR3 protein: CASSPGDGYTF
clone size: -; V gene: TRBV5-6; D gene: TRBD2; J gene: TRBJ2-2; CDR3 DNA: TGTGCCAGCAGCACGTTAGCGGGAGGGACCGCGCACACCGGGGAGCTGTTTTTT; CDR3 protein: CASSTLAGGTAHTGELFF
clone size: -; V gene: TRBV29-1; D gene: -; J gene: TRBJ2-4; CDR3 DNA: TGCAGCTATCGGGCGGGAGCCAAAAACATTCAGTACTTC; CDR3 protein: CSYRAGAKNIQYF
clone size: few; V gene: TRBV12-3/TRBV12-4; D gene: -; J gene: TRBJ1-5; CDR3 DNA: TGTGCCAGCATGCACGGAGGGAATCAGCCCCAGCATTTT; CDR3 protein: CASMHGGNQPQHF
clone size: -; V gene: TRBV12-3/TRBV12-4; D gene: -; J gene: TRBJ1-2; CDR3 DNA: TGTGCCAGCAGTTTAAATCCGGTTTCTAACTATGGCTACACCTTC; CDR3 protein: CASSLNPVSNYGYTF
clone size: many; V gene: TRBV12-3/TRBV12-4; D gene: -; J gene: TRBJ2-7; CDR3 DNA: TGTGCCAGCCGGAAGTGGGGTTCCCTCTCGCGGTACTTC; CDR3 protein: CASRKWGSLSRYF
clone size: -; V gene: TRBV10-1; D gene: TRBD2; J gene: TRBJ2-3; CDR3 DNA: TGCGCCAGCAGTCGTGGACTAGCGGGGCCCGGGGATACGCAGTATTTT; CDR3 protein: CASSRGLAGPGDTQYF
clone size: -; V gene: TRBV6-1; D gene: -; J gene: TRBJ2-3; CDR3 DNA: TGTGCCAGCAGTGATTGGGGGACCTCTAGCACAGATACGCAGTATTTT; CDR3 protein: CASSDWGTSSTDTQYF
clone size: few; V gene: TRBV18; D gene: TRBD2; J gene: TRBJ2-1; CDR3 DNA: TGTGCCAGCTCACCACCGGGACTAGCTCCTTACAATGAGCAGTTCTTC; CDR3 protein: CASSPPGLAPYNEQFF
clone size: few; V gene: TRBV7-8; D gene: -; J gene: TRBJ2-1; CDR3 DNA: TGTGCCAGCAGCTCAAACCCAACCAGGGGTCGCGTGCAGTTCTTC; CDR3 protein: CASSSNPTRGRVQFF
clone size: few; V gene: TRBV15; D gene: TRBD2; J gene: TRBJ2-1; CDR3 DNA: TGTGCCACCAGCAGAGATATAGCCACTAGCGGATACAATGAGCAGTTCTTC; CDR3 protein: CATSRDIATSGYNEQFF
clone size: -; V gene: TRBV29-1; D gene: -; J gene: TRBJ2-6; CDR3 DNA: TGCAGCGTTAGGACAGCAAGCTCTGGGGCCAACGTCCTGACTTTC; CDR3 protein: CSVRTASSGANVLTF
clone size: few; V gene: TRBV7-7; D gene: -; J gene: TRBJ2-5; CDR3 DNA: TGTGCCAGCAGCATTAGGGGCGGTTTCGGGGAGACCCAGTACTTC; CDR3 protein: CASSIRGGFGETQYF
clone size: -; V gene: TRBV20-1; D gene: -; J gene: TRBJ2-5; CDR3 DNA: TGCAGTGCCAGAGGGGGGTTGGGACCCCAAGAGACCCAGTACTTC; CDR3 protein: CSARGGLGPQETQYF